This T cell receptor beta chain was sequenced for a study of cytomegalovirus exposure and HLA in healthy donors (dated by TCRdb to about 2017). A note on the overall study: An earlier analysis of roughly 630 of the donors reported 250 to 300 Gb of sequence data and 117 million unique TCR beta sequences from 150 million to 200 million T cells. Genome-wide SNP genotypes for about 55% of the 666 donors were used in a later genetic analysis, which treated that subset as a discovery cohort. High-throughput TCR immunosequencing, statistical association of individual TCRs with disease status, and machine learning were combined to predict cytomegalovirus infection status. Among the roughly 430 genotyped donors, around 81% belonged to the genetic ancestry cluster associated with self-reported Caucasian donors. A few DR-DQ haplotypes were treated as single units for association and clustering because of strong linkage in the cohort. The study profiled the T cell repertoires of fewer than 850 subjects by immunosequencing and related them to cytomegalovirus serostatus. A later analysis re-analyzed previously published TCR beta repertoires from roughly 690 donors and added high-resolution HLA genotyping to study TCR occurrence patterns. Rather than using new phenotypic data, the later analysis identified candidate immune exposures from TCR beta sequences and from how often those sequences occurred across donors. An earlier analysis of several hundred of the donors applied high-throughput TCR beta sequencing to assess whether each TCR beta V gene segment acted as functional or pseudogenic. The study aimed to test whether signatures of past pathogen exposure could be identified by cataloging public T cell receptors. Typing coverage differed by locus: A, B, C, DRB1 and DQB1 were typed in roughly 629-630 donors, DQA1 in 522, DPA1 in 600 to 610, and DPB1 in approximately 450. All discovery cohort repertoires had been generated on a single sequencing platform. A separate validation cohort of 90 to 150 different subjects was used in addition to the approximately 700-subject first cohort. Class I and class II HLA loci were covered by the typing at four-digit resolution. Across about 370 genotyped donors of the cohort, an average of about 220,000 unique TCR beta nucleotide sequences per donor were sequenced, and approximately 19% of those sequences were non-productive. An early release covering 500 to 750 HLA-typed donors comprised about 290 gigabases of sequencing data and 65 million to 100 million unique TCR sequences. Donor age, sex, ethnicity and CMV serostatus were compiled together with the repertoire data. What the authors observed across the whole study: An association between a missense DCLRE1C variant and V-gene and J-gene trimming of TCR beta chains was found in a later genetic analysis and replicated in an independent cohort. This cohort had only TCR beta chains sequenced, and the lack of alpha or paired-chain data limited which features could be detected. Most CMV-associated TCR beta chains appeared to be HLA-restricted in a later analysis, and the HLA associations seemed to be driven largely by CMV exposure. The classifier was reported to diagnose cytomegalovirus status with high specificity and sensitivity in both the original cohort and the validation cohort. Linkage disequilibrium might explain the correlated functional status among segregating V segments, but an unknown experimental factor could not be ruled out. Because HLA typing was missing for some donors at each locus, association tests included only the typed subset. A further reported finding was that TCR beta sequences accurately predicted the HLA-A and HLA-B alleles for most subjects in the first cohort. The earlier analysis of about 600 of the donors excluded some 15 rarely observed V segments, including chromosome 9 orphons, because counts were too low. According to a later analysis, parvovirus B19, influenza, CMV and Epstein-Barr virus appeared linked to several top co-occurrence clusters. Specific HLA alleles were associated with roughly 17,000 TCR beta sequences at a false discovery rate of 0.05 in a later analysis. A total of 150 or so TCR beta chains were listed by the study as associated with cytomegalovirus. The authors suggested that the approach could potentially be generalized to other disease states and immunological phenotypes. A later genetic analysis reported fewer N-insertions in productive TCRs among donors in an Asian-associated ancestry cluster than the roughly 620-donor mean. In vitro tests confirmed that a few of the cytomegalovirus-associated TCR beta chains recognize cytomegalovirus antigens. Immune exposure information for the cohort was limited to CMV serostatus. Across donors, most TCR sequences were observed very rarely, whereas some public TCRs were present in many individuals. A group of highly shared sequence variants was considered likely to be a technical artifact of the sequencing pipeline. Assigning TCR associations to individual alleles was difficult when HLA alleles, especially DR and DQ, strongly co-occurred. In a later analysis, the rate of TCR association differed among HLA loci, with DRB1 alleles having the most associated TCRs and HLA-C alleles having the fewest. Roughly uniform sequencing depth across donors was assumed in presence/absence analyses, although this assumption may not hold. Compared with equally common non-associated chains, HLA-associated TCR beta chains in a later analysis were more clonally expanded and had lower generation probabilities. In an earlier analysis of 450 to 750 of the donors, most TCR beta V segments appeared in productive rearrangements about 87% or about 30% of the time, broadly matching IMGT annotations. The 87-base-pair reads could not distinguish some IMGT-functional V segments, including TRBV6-2 and TRBV6-3, so those segments were excluded.

Concerning this clone itself: Which antigen it targets is not known. No qualities accompany the bases; no much larger clone lies one base away.

The cohort comprised 670 or so healthy bone marrow donors. At the time of sampling, all cohort members were nominally healthy, though unrecorded immune exposures were likely present. The donor tested CMV seropositive and was one of the 289 seropositive cohort members. A peripheral blood sample was provided by each donor, and peripheral blood mononuclear cells were used for TCR beta sequencing. Genomic DNA extraction from the blood cell samples was performed with the Qiagen DNeasy Blood Extraction Kit. Library preparation used the immunoSEQ multiplex PCR assay. For the multiplex PCR, a mixture combining 60 forward primers for TCR Vbeta segments and 13 reverse primers for TCR Jbeta segments was used. Amplification of the CDR3 region of rearranged TCR beta genes was performed with a multiplex PCR assay on genomic DNA. Amplified TCR beta libraries were sequenced as 87-base-pair reads on the Illumina HiSeq System. Under the source paper's analysis protocol: A later analysis counted about 80 million unique TCR beta chains across the approximately 700 repertoires, and some 11 million of these chains were shared by at least two donors. Raw reads were error-corrected and collapsed into unique sequences by a nearest-neighbor algorithm in which closely related sequences were merged to remove PCR and sequencing errors. To assign V, D and J gene segments, CDR3 sequences were aligned to IMGT reference sequences. For a sequence to be retained, at least a six-nucleotide match to both a V gene segment and a J gene segment was required. A rearrangement was called productive if the CDR3 had no stop codons and remained in frame with V and J, and every other rearrangement was called non-productive. Following IMGT convention, CDR3 was defined as the stretch from the second conserved V-encoded cysteine up to the conserved J-encoded phenylalanine. The earlier analysis of some 540 of the donors excluded any sequence lacking an unambiguous match to a single V gene segment. An earlier analysis of several hundred of the donors called V segments functional above 56.7% productive rearrangements and segregating when the between-donor standard deviation exceeded 5%. A statistical classification framework was built to diagnose cytomegalovirus status from the catalog of TCR beta chain sequences. A later analysis assigned V and J genes by comparing TCR nucleotide sequences with IMGT/GENE-DB human TR gene sequences. In a later analysis, CDR3 sequences and most-parsimonious VDJ recombination scenarios were assigned using the TCRdist pipeline. In a later analysis, each TCR beta chain was defined by its CDR3 amino acid sequence together with its V-gene family, and reads lacking a unique V-gene family were excluded. A later analysis removed roughly 590 highly shared, low-generation-probability nucleotide sequences to deal with suspected cross-contamination and a sequencing artifact. In a later analysis, a clonal expansion index for each public chain was calculated from normalized within-repertoire ranks of inferred template counts. A later analysis computed generation probabilities with a VDJ recombination model fitted to out-of-frame rearrangements, and checked the results against IGoR. Hypergeometric tests were used in a later analysis to score TCR-TCR, TCR-HLA and TCR-CMV co-occurrence, with a repertoire-size bias correction applied to the TCR pairs. In a later analysis, false discovery rates were estimated by permuting HLA or CMV assignments 20 times. In a later analysis, co-occurring TCRs were grouped using DBSCAN, and TCRdist sequence similarity was added for clustering within HLA-allele-positive subsets. Repertoires with fewer than 30,000 or more than 120,000 public chains were left out of co-occurrence clustering, as were a handful of repertoires with anomalous nucleotide sharing. The table comes from immuneACCESS by way of TCRdb, which keeps in-frame sequences with V and J called. Part of the clones is missing from these tables; in studies checked, under half for an unresolved V gene and the rest for unknown reasons. That table gives V, J and clone size, and the DNA gave D and trimming. The table for this sample lists approximately 140,000 clones; around 80% of them were counted only once. Roughly 8.8% of the sample is held by the ten biggest clonotypes.

From a lookup of the germline V gene, CDR1 and CDR2 are SQVTM and ANQGSEA. V trim: 4 bases; J trim: 1 base; unmatched bases: 11. Reading from cysteine to phenylalanine, the CDR3 counts 17 amino acids. Kept here is only the CDR3 DNA, which spans 51 bases and is read in frame from base 1. Sequencing was done on a sample of PBMCs. This TCR was recovered from a woman aged 45-60 years in good health and CMV-seropositive. The chain uses TRBV29-1 and TRBJ2-2; TRBD2 aligns with 8 central bases. In nucleotides, the sequence is TGCAGCGTTGTCCTTGGTAGCGGGACCATGAACACCGGGGAGCTGTTTTTT. This translates into CSVVLGSGTMNTGELFF.